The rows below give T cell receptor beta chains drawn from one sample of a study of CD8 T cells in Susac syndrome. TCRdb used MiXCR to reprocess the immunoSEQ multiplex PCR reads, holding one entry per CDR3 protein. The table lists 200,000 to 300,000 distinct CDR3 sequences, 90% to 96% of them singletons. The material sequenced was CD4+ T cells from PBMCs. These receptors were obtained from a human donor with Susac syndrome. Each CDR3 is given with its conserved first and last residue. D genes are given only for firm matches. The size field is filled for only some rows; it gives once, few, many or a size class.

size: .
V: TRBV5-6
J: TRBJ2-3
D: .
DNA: TGTGCCAGCAGCTTGCCTGGGACTAGCACAGATACGCAGTATTTT
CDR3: CASSLPGTSTDTQYF

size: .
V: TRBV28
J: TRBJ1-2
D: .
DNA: TGTGCCAGCAGCCTCCCGCTACCAGACACGGGGGGCTACACCTTC
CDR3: CASSLPLPDTGGYTF

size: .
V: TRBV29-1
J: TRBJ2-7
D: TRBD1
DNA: TGCAGCGTTCAAAGGACAGGGTTTACCTACGAGCAGTACTTC
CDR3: CSVQRTGFTYEQYF

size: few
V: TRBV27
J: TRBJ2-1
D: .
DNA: TGTGCCAGCAGTGGCTCCCGGTCTTACAATGAGCAGTTCTTC
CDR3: CASSGSRSYNEQFF

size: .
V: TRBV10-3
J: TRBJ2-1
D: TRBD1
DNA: TGTGCCATCAGTGGGACAGGGCGAGGGCAGTTCTTC
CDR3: CAISGTGRGQFF

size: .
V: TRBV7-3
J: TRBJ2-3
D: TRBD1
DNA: TGTGCCAGCAGCTACCGGACAGGGGGCACAGATACGCAGTATTTT
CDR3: CASSYRTGGTDTQYF

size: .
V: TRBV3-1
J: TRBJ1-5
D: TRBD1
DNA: TGTGCCAGCAGCCAAGATAGGGTAGGGACAGGGGTTCAGCCCCAGCATTTT
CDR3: CASSQDRVGTGVQPQHF

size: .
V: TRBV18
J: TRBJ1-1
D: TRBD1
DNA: TGTGCCAGCTCACCACTCGACAGGGAGGCCGAAGCTTTCTTT
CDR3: CASSPLDREAEAFF

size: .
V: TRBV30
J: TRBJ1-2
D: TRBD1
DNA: TGTGCCTGGAGGGACAGGGTAGACTATGGCTACACCTTC
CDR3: CAWRDRVDYGYTF

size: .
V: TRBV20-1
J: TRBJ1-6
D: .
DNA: TGCAGTGCTAGCCACACGGATTCACCCCTCCACTTT
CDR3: CSASHTDSPLHF

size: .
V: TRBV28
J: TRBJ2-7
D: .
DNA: TGTGCCAGCAGTTTTCTCTCCTACGAGCAGTACTTC
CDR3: CASSFLSYEQYF

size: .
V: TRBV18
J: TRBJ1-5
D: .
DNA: TGTGCCAGCTCACCACCAAGGGGAGCAAAGAGCAATCAGCCCCAGCATTTT
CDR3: CASSPPRGAKSNQPQHF

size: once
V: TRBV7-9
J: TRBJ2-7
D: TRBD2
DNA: TGTGCCAGCAGCCAAGCGACTAGCGGGAACTACGAGCAGTACTTC
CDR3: CASSQATSGNYEQYF

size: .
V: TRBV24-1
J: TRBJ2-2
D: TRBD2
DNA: TGTGCCACCAGTGACCCGGGAGGGGATGACGGGGAGCTGTTTTTT
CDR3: CATSDPGGDDGELFF

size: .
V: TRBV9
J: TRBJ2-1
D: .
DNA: TGTGCCAGCAGCGGACTCGCAACCTTCTCCTACAATGAGCAGTTCTTC
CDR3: CASSGLATFSYNEQFF

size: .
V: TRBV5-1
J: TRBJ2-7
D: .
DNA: TGCGCCAGCAGCTTGGGCGACCTCATCAGGTCCTACGAGCAGTACTTC
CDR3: CASSLGDLIRSYEQYF

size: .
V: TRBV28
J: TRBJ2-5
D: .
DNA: TGTGCCAGCAGTACTGGACAATTAGGATACGTTGGGGAGTTCTTC
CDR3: CASSTGQLGYVGEFF

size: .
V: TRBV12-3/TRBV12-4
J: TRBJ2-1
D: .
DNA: TGTGCCAGCAGTGAGCGGACTACGCCAGGGGACAATGAGCAGTTCTTC
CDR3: CASSERTTPGDNEQFF

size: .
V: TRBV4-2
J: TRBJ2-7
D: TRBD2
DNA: TGTGCCAGCAGCCAAGTGACTAGCGGGATCGGCAACTCCTACGAGCAGTACTTC
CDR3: CASSQVTSGIGNSYEQYF

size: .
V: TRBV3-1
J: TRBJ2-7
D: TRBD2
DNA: TGTGCCAGCAGCCAAGATGTGATAGCGGGAGGGGGTCGGTACTTC
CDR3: CASSQDVIAGGGRYF

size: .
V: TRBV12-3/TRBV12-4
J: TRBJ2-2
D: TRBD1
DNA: TGTGCCAGCAGGCCTGACAGGGATCACACCGGGGAGCTGTTTTTT
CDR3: CASRPDRDHTGELFF

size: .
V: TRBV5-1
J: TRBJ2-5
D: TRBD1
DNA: TGCGCCAGCAGCTTAGGACAGGCCCCCCAAGAGACCCAGTACTTC
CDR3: CASSLGQAPQETQYF

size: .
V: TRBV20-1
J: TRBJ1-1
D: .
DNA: TGCAGTGCCCCGAGGCAGGGGCGGTTAAACACTGAAGCTTTCTTT
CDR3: CSAPRQGRLNTEAFF

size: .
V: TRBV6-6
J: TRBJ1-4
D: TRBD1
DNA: TGTGCCAGCACCCTGACAGGGGATGAAAAACTGTTTTTT
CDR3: CASTLTGDEKLFF

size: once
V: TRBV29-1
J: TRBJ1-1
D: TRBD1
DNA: TGCAGCGCCCTAAGGGACAGAAAGTATGAAGCTTTCTTT
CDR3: CSALRDRKYEAFF

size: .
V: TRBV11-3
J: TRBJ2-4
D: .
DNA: TGTGCCAGCAGCTTAGATGTTTCCAAAAACATTCAGTACTTC
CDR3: CASSLDVSKNIQYF

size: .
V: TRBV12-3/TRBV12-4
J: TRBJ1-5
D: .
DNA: TGTGCCAGCAGCATCGAGGAAGGCAATCAGCCCCAGCATTTT
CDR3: CASSIEEGNQPQHF

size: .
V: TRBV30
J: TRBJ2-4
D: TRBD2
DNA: TGTGCCTGGAGTGTCGGGGGGTTAGCCAAAAACATTCAGTACTTC
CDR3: CAWSVGGLAKNIQYF

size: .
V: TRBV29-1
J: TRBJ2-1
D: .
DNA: TGCAGCGTTGAAGCCCCAGGAACCTACAATGAGCAGTTCTTC
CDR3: CSVEAPGTYNEQFF

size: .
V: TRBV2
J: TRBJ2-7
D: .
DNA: TGTGCCAGCAGTGAGTACCGCGCCTACGAGCAGTACTTC
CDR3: CASSEYRAYEQYF

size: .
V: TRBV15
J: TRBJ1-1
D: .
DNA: TGTGCCACCAGCAGAGGGCGGTACACAGGGACTGAAGCTTTCTTT
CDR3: CATSRGRYTGTEAFF

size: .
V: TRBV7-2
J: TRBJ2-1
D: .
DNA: TGTGCCAGCAGCTTATGGGCCTCCACCTACAATGAGCAGTTCTTC
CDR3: CASSLWASTYNEQFF

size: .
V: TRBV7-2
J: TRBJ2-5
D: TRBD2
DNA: TGTGCCAGCAGCTCAACACTAGCGGTCCAAGAGACCCAGTACTTC
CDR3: CASSSTLAVQETQYF

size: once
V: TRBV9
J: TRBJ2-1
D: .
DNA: TGTGCCAGCAGCGCCGACGGGGGCTCCTACAATGAGCAGTTCTTC
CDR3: CASSADGGSYNEQFF

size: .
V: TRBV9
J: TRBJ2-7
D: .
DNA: TGTGCCAGCAGCTCGGGGTCTAGAGGGCCCTACGAGCAGTACTTC
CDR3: CASSSGSRGPYEQYF

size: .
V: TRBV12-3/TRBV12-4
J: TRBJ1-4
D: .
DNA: TGTGCCAGCAGTTTAGCCGCCCAGGAAAAACTGTTTTTT
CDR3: CASSLAAQEKLFF

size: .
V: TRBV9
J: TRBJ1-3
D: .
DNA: TGTGCCAGCAGCGTGGGGGAGCCTGGAAACACCATATATTTT
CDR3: CASSVGEPGNTIYF

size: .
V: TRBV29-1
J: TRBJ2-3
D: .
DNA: TGCAGCGTTGAAGACAAGGGGACAGATACGCAGTATTTT
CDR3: CSVEDKGTDTQYF

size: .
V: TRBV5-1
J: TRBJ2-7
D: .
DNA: TGCGCCAGCAGCTTGACGGGGGACGAGCAGTACTTC
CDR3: CASSLTGDEQYF

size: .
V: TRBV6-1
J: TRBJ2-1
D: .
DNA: TGTGCCAGCACACTCTCTACAGGGGAGGAGTTCTTC
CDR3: CASTLSTGEEFF

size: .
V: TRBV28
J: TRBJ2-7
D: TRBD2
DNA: TGTGCCAGCAGACTCACCGGGACTAGCGGGAGCTACGAGCAGTACTTC
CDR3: CASRLTGTSGSYEQYF

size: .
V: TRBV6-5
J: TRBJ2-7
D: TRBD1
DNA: TGTGCCAGCACCCCAAGACAGGGCGAAGGCTACGAGCAGTACTTC
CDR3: CASTPRQGEGYEQYF